A selection of T cell receptor beta chains follows, all from one sample in a study of cytomegalovirus exposure and HLA in healthy donors. Sequenced by immunoSEQ multiplex PCR; TCRdb stores in-frame clones only, minus some. The table includes approximately 150,000 clones, approximately 84% detected once. The specimen was PBMCs. These TCRs come from a man aged 30 to 39 in good health and CMV-seronegative. The conserved cysteine and the conserved F or W are not part of the CDR3 here. Each record gives: V gene, J gene, CDR3 protein.

V gene: TRBV29-1
J gene: TRBJ1-2
CDR3 protein: SVESRLNYGYT

V gene: TRBV7-2
J gene: TRBJ1-1
CDR3 protein: ASSSGHPGTEAF

V gene: TRBV15
J gene: TRBJ1-1
CDR3 protein: ATSSLRYTEAF

V gene: TRBV4-1
J gene: TRBJ2-7
CDR3 protein: ASSHKEPPPTLAAFDYEQY

V gene: TRBV5-4
J gene: TRBJ1-2
CDR3 protein: ASSLRTGDGYT

V gene: TRBV6-5
J gene: TRBJ1-6
CDR3 protein: ASSYLGQGNSPLH

V gene: TRBV4-1
J gene: TRBJ1-4
CDR3 protein: ASSQDLGQGLEKLF

V gene: TRBV6-5
J gene: TRBJ1-1
CDR3 protein: ATQGARNTEAF

V gene: TRBV6-1
J gene: TRBJ2-7
CDR3 protein: ASLRTGNFYEQY

V gene: TRBV30
J gene: TRBJ1-1
CDR3 protein: AWSVGQGENTEAF

V gene: TRBV13
J gene: TRBJ2-1
CDR3 protein: ASSLDPAYRYDEQF

V gene: TRBV9
J gene: TRBJ2-3
CDR3 protein: ASSLSGKLDTQY

V gene: TRBV2
J gene: TRBJ1-3
CDR3 protein: ASKYREGNTIY

V gene: TRBV5-6
J gene: TRBJ1-4
CDR3 protein: ASSLQGALEKPF

V gene: TRBV6-7
J gene: TRBJ2-1
CDR3 protein: ASSHSGSYNEQF

V gene: TRBV6-5
J gene: TRBJ2-3
CDR3 protein: ASSYTSGVPDTQY